Below, 15 T cell receptor beta chains from the same sample are listed, as sequenced in a study of blood T cells in healthy people across ages (dated by TCRdb to 2014 to 2015). Libraries were constructed by 5' RACE. Reads for this sample came from an Illumina HiSeq 2500. A second PCR of 7 to 11 cycles was performed with a sample-barcoded 5' primer and a J-beta primer mix. TCRdb reprocessing: public reads trimmed at Q25 with fastp, clones called with MiXCR, in-frame beta chains kept. Every CDR3 protein is listed once, alongside the most common genes and DNA of its rows. A total of around 1,600,000 distinct CDR3 sequences appear in this sample, 40% to 45% of them only once. The ten largest account for 4% of the sample. The sample was blood. The receptors derive from a woman between 18 and 29 years old in good health.

This chain uses TRBV9 with TRBJ2-3; the D gene is possibly TRBD2 (5 bases). CDR1 is SGDLS, CDR2 YYNGEE, per germline. Between the trimmed V and J ends, which lost 3 bases and 5 bases, there was a span of 16 bases. The CDR3 runs 15 residues. The CDR3 sequence: CASSAGGFLVDTQYF. CDR3 in DNA: TGTGCCAGCAGCGCCGGCGGGTTCCTTGTAGATACGCAGTATTTT.

This sequence joins TRBV6-6 and TRBJ2-5, with 8 bases fitting TRBD1. Germline lookup yields CDR1 MNHNY and CDR2 SVGAGI (reference sequence). With 8 bases clipped from V and 2 bases from J, the junction kept 7 bases outside the gene matches. This CDR3 is 14 amino acids long. The DNA of the CDR3 is TGTGCCAGCGAAACTCGGGACAGGCAAGAGACCCAGTACTTC. It specifies CASETRDRQETQYF.

V is TRBV2 and J is TRBJ2-1, with 8 bases lining up with TRBD2. V shed 3 bases and J 4 bases; nucleotides not matched to a gene: 8. Germline V gene lookup returns CDR1 SNHLY and CDR2 FYNNEI. The CDR3 consists of 16 residues. CDR3 protein: CASSEKGREVYNEQFF. CDR3 DNA sequence: TGTGCCAGCAGTGAGAAGGGGCGGGAGGTTTACAATGAGCAGTTCTTC.

This rearrangement joins TRBV20-1 to TRBJ1-6; D is uncertain. V was cut by 3 bases and J by 4 bases, with 13 bases left in between. The CDR3 length is 15 residues. In germline, CDR1 is DFQATT, CDR2 SNEGSKA (reference sequence). CDR3 sequence (DNA): TGCAGTGCTAGCCTCTCGCAGATTTATAATTCACCCCTCCACTTT. It translates to CSASLSQIYNSPLHF.

This chain links TRBV6-2 or TRBV6-3 with TRBJ2-2; 7 bases agree with TRBD1. Germline V gives CDR1 MNHEY, CDR2 SVGEGT. Trimming cost V 6 bases and J 3 bases; bases outside gene matches: 7. This CDR3 has 15 residues. The CDR3 DNA is TGTGCCAGCAGGCCGCCCAGGGGGTACACCGGGGAGCTGTTTTTT. It specifies CASRPPRGYTGELFF.

The gene calls are TRBV10-3 and TRBJ2-5; 8 bases map to TRBD2. The trim removed 6 bases at V and 11 bases at J, leaving 14 bases unmatched. Germline V gene sequence: CDR1 ENHRY, CDR2 SYGVKD. This CDR3 comprises 14 residues. CDR3 protein: CAIRSSGVIDEQYF. In DNA form, the CDR3 reads TGTGCCATCAGGAGTAGCGGGGTTATCGATGAGCAGTACTTC.

This clonotype occurred a few times. V gene TRBV7-2 combines with J gene TRBJ2-5, with D unclear. The tail of the sequence fits TRBJ2-7 better, so the J call may be wrong. Germline CDR1 is SGHTA and CDR2 is FQGNSA. This CDR3 is 12 amino acids long. CDR3 amino acids: CASSLTAFEQYF. In nucleotides, the CDR3 is TGTGCCAGCAGCTTAACGGCATTCGAGCAGTACTTC.

The V gene is TRBV28, the J gene TRBJ2-5, with a possible D match to TRBD1 (5 bases). CDR1 is MDHEN and CDR2 is SYDVKM in the germline V gene. V was cut by 1 base and J by 1 base, with 16 bases left in between. The CDR3 totals 17 residues. The CDR3 bases are TGTGCCAGCAGTTTATTCGATACAGGCGCGGCCCAAGAGACCCAGTACTTC. Its translation: CASSLFDTGAAQETQYF. The full variable domain, rest sourced from reference TRBV28 and TRBJ2-5, is DVKVTQSSRYLVKRTGEKVFLECVQDMDHENMFWYRQDPGLGLRLIYFSYDVKMKEKGDIPEGYSVSREKKERFSLILESASTNQTSMYLCASSLFDTGAAQETQYFGPGTRLLVL.

This clonotype was detected only a few times. The J gene is TRBJ2-1, the V gene TRBV29-1; D may correspond to TRBD1 or TRBD2 (6 bases each). Germline CDR1 SQVTM, CDR2 ANQGSEA. Trimming removed 6 bases from V and 1 base from J, with 16 bases in between. The CDR3 consists of 15 residues. CDR3 DNA: TGCAGCGTCCGGGGAGGACAGAATTCCTACAATGAGCAGTTCTTC. Protein sequence: CSVRGGQNSYNEQFF.

V gene TRBV29-1 combines with J gene TRBJ2-3; 10 nucleotides agree with TRBD2. V shed 6 bases, J shed 6 bases, and the junction held 9 bases outside the gene matches. The CDR3 runs 14 residues. From germline, CDR1 is SQVTM and CDR2 ANQGSEA. The DNA for the CDR3 is TGCAGCGTCTCGCAACTAGCGGGAAGTGATACGCAGTATTTT. Translating it yields CSVSQLAGSDTQYF.

The chain carries TRBV18 and TRBJ2-3; no reliable D call. Germline CDR1 is KGHSH and CDR2 is LQKENI. This CDR3 contains 14 residues. The ends were cut back, 6 bases at V and 6 bases at J, with 16 bases in the middle. The CDR3 DNA reads as TGTGCCAGCTCCCCTCCGACAAGGTCCGATACGCAGTATTTT. As protein: CASSPPTRSDTQYF.

A note on this clonotype: A junction end diverges from the germline sequence, so it may reflect a read error. The chain carries TRBV19 and TRBJ1-1, with D perhaps matching TRBD1 (5 bases). From germline, CDR1 is LNHDA and CDR2 SQIVND (reference sequence). There are 13 residues in the CDR3. This CDR3 is CASSITGGTGAFF. The CDR3 DNA reads TGTGCCAGTAGTATAACGGGGGGGACTGGAGCTTTCTTT.

The chain is built from TRBV5-1 and TRBJ2-1; 7 bases are shared with TRBD1. Germline values: CDR1 SGHRS, CDR2 YFSETQ. The CDR3 runs 16 residues. The V gene end was trimmed by 3 bases and the J gene end by 0 bases; junction bases not matched to a gene: 6. This CDR3 reads CASSSRGDSSYNEQFF. The CDR3 bases are TGCGCCAGCAGCTCGAGAGGGGACAGCTCCTACAATGAGCAGTTCTTC.

This clonotype appeared a few times. The chain employs TRBV7-2 and TRBJ2-5; no firm D call. The CDR3 is 14 amino acids. V dropped 1 base and J dropped 0 bases, with 6 bases sitting between them. CDR1 and CDR2 from the germline V gene are SGHTA and FQGNSA. In DNA form, the CDR3 reads TGTGCCAGCAGCTTAGGACCATACCAAGAGACCCAGTACTTC. Protein product: CASSLGPYQETQYF.

The sample holds a few counts of this clonotype. The chain joins TRBV27 to TRBJ2-3; 9 bases line up with TRBD2. The ends lost 1 base at V and 3 bases at J; junction bases unmatched: 2. The CDR3 spans 15 residues. CDR1 is MNHEY and CDR2 is SMNVEV in the germline V gene (reference sequence). The CDR3 DNA reads as TGTGCCAGCAGTTTATTAGCGGGGGAAACAGATACGCAGTATTTT. The encoded protein is CASSLLAGETDTQYF.